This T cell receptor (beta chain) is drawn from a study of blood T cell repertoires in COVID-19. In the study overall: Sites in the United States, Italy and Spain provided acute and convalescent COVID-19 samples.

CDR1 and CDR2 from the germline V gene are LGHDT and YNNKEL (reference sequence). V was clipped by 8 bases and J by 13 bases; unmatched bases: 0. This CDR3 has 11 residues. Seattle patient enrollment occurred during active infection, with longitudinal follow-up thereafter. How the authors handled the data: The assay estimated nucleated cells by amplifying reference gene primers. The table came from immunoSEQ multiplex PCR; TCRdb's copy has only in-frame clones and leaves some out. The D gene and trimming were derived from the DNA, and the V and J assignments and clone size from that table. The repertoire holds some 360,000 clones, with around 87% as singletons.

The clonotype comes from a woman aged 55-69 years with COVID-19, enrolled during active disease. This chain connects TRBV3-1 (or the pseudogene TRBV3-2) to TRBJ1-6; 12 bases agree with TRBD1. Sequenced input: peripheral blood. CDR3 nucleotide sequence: TGTGCCAGCGGGACAGGGGGCCCCCTCCACTTT. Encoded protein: CASGTGGPLHF.